The clone carrying this TCR beta chain turned up a few times. The germline gives CDR1 MNHEY, CDR2 SVGAGI. With 6 bases removed from V and 0 bases from J, the gap between germline ends came to 8 bases. The CDR3 length is 13 residues. Source study methods: Counts of nucleated cells, estimated from reference gene primer amplification, were obtained. TCRdb keeps only in-frame clones here, not all; method: immunoSEQ multiplex PCR. That table furnishes V, J and clone size, whereas the DNA furnished D and trimming. The table records tens of thousands of clones, roughly 80% of them present only once. This sample stems from a study of blood T cell repertoires in COVID-19. About the research overall: The samples span acute and convalescent COVID-19 from the United States, Italy and Spain. The analysed material was cDNA or gDNA that came from T cells, B-cell-depleted T cells, or PBMCs.

The sample consisted of peripheral blood. This rearrangement joins TRBV6-5 to TRBJ1-1; unclear D gene. The TCR was taken from a human donor in a cohort sampled during active COVID-19. The CDR3 coding sequence is TGTGCCAGCAGAGTCAACATGAACACTGAAGCTTTCTTT. Translation gives CASRVNMNTEAFF.